This is a list of T cell receptor beta chains from one sample in a study of blood T cell repertoires in COVID-19. Produced via immunoSEQ multiplex PCR; TCRdb's table is partial and in-frame only. There are approximately 220,000 clones in the sample; 86% occur only once, and 2% to 2.5% lies in the top ten. What was sequenced was peripheral blood. The source of these receptors is a woman aged 45-65 years with acute or convalescent COVID-19. CDR3s include the opening cysteine and the closing phenylalanine or tryptophan. The order of the fields is J gene, D gene, V gene, CDR3 length, clone size, CDR3 DNA, CDR3 protein. D genes are given only for firm matches. For some rows the clone size is stated as once, few or many, or as a class when expanded; others skip it.

J: TRBJ2-5; D: .; V: TRBV12-2; length: 19; size: .; DNA: TGTGCAAGTCGCCCTAGCCTAAAGGGACTCGAAAGTAGCCGAGAGACCCAGTACTTC; CDR3: CASRPSLKGLESSRETQYF
J: TRBJ2-2; D: .; V: TRBV2; length: 17; size: .; DNA: TGTGCCAGCAGGGTCAATCCGGGAGTACTGGACACCGGGGAGCTGTTTTTT; CDR3: CASRVNPGVLDTGELFF
J: TRBJ1-1; D: TRBD1; V: TRBV5-4; length: 18; size: few; DNA: TGTGCCAGCAGGATGGGGCCCTTAACAGGGGGCCGCGACACTGAAGCTTTCTTT; CDR3: CASRMGPLTGGRDTEAFF
J: TRBJ2-2; D: TRBD1; V: TRBV7-3; length: 14; size: .; DNA: TGTGCCAGCAGCCCTCGGGACAGCACCGGGGAGCTGTTTTTT; CDR3: CASSPRDSTGELFF
J: TRBJ2-3; D: TRBD2; V: TRBV5-4; length: 17; size: .; DNA: TGTGCCAGCAGCTTGGGGGCCCTAGCGGGAGGCACAGATACGCAGTATTTT; CDR3: CASSLGALAGGTDTQYF
J: TRBJ1-3; D: TRBD1; V: TRBV16; length: 21; size: few; DNA: TGTGCCAGCAGCCAACACCTCTACAGGGGACCTATCCCACAACCTGGAAACACCATATATTTT; CDR3: CASSQHLYRGPIPQPGNTIYF
J: TRBJ2-7; D: .; V: TRBV7-3; length: 18; size: .; DNA: TGTGCCAGCAGCTTAAAGGGCGGGGCAGACGCAATGACCTACGAGCAGTACTTC; CDR3: CASSLKGGADAMTYEQYF
J: TRBJ2-1; D: .; V: TRBV7-8; length: 14; size: .; DNA: TGTGCCAGCAGCTTAGCGGTAGGGGTCGATGAGCAGTTCTTC; CDR3: CASSLAVGVDEQFF
J: TRBJ2-5; D: .; V: TRBV18; length: 14; size: once; DNA: TGTGCCAGCTCACCACGACAGAACCAAGAGACCCAGTACTTC; CDR3: CASSPRQNQETQYF
J: TRBJ2-7; D: .; V: TRBV6-2/TRBV6-3; length: 14; size: .; DNA: TGTGCCAGCAGTTGGGGTCGAGGGTGGTACGAGCAGTACTTC; CDR3: CASSWGRGWYEQYF
J: TRBJ1-5; D: .; V: TRBV7-2; length: 15; size: .; DNA: TGTGCCAGCAGCTTAGACAGTTCCGTCAATCAGCCCCAGCATTTT; CDR3: CASSLDSSVNQPQHF
J: TRBJ2-3; D: .; V: TRBV5-1; length: 15; size: .; DNA: TGCGCCAGCAGCCCTAGTGGGGGCGAGGCAGATACGCAGTATTTT; CDR3: CASSPSGGEADTQYF
J: TRBJ2-2; D: .; V: TRBV6-2/TRBV6-3; length: 16; size: .; DNA: TGTGCCAGCAGCGGTCGGACAGAAACGAACACCGGGGAGCTGTTTTTT; CDR3: CASSGRTETNTGELFF
J: TRBJ1-2; D: .; V: TRBV27; length: 16; size: .; DNA: TGTGCCAGCAAACGATCCGGGGGAGACACTAACTATGGCTACACCTTC; CDR3: CASKRSGGDTNYGYTF
J: TRBJ1-2; D: .; V: TRBV12-3/TRBV12-4; length: 12; size: .; DNA: TGTGCCAGCAGTTTAGACAGCTATGGCTACACCTTC; CDR3: CASSLDSYGYTF
J: TRBJ2-7; D: TRBD1; V: TRBV19; length: 14; size: once; DNA: TGTGCCAGTAGTAACCGGGACAGTATCTACGAGCAGTACTTC; CDR3: CASSNRDSIYEQYF
J: TRBJ1-1; D: .; V: TRBV12-3/TRBV12-4; length: 13; size: .; DNA: TGTGCCAGCAGTTTCGACAGGAACACTGAAGCTTTCTTT; CDR3: CASSFDRNTEAFF
J: TRBJ2-6; D: .; V: TRBV7-2; length: 15; size: .; DNA: TGTGCCAGCAGCTTATACGGCTCTGGGGCCAACGTCCTGACTTTC; CDR3: CASSLYGSGANVLTF
J: TRBJ2-1; D: .; V: TRBV6-5; length: 11; size: .; DNA: TGTGCCAGCAGTTACTCGGGCTGGCAGTTCTTC; CDR3: CASSYSGWQFF
J: TRBJ1-2; D: .; V: TRBV6-5; length: 13; size: .; DNA: TGTGCCAGCAGTTCAAGGGACACATCTGGCTACACCTTC; CDR3: CASSSRDTSGYTF
J: TRBJ2-3; D: .; V: TRBV11-2; length: 13; size: once; DNA: TGTGCCAGCAGCTTAGACCGGACAGATACGCAGTATTTT; CDR3: CASSLDRTDTQYF
J: TRBJ1-1; D: .; V: TRBV7-8; length: 13; size: .; DNA: TGTGCCAGCAGCTTAGGTCGGAACACTGAAGCTTTCTTT; CDR3: CASSLGRNTEAFF
J: TRBJ1-2; D: .; V: TRBV30; length: 12; size: .; DNA: TGTGCCTGGAGTGTATCACGGTATGGCTACACCTTC; CDR3: CAWSVSRYGYTF
J: TRBJ2-7; D: TRBD2; V: TRBV18; length: 14; size: .; DNA: TGTGCCAGCTCACCAATTAGCGGGGGCAACGAGCAGTACTTC; CDR3: CASSPISGGNEQYF
J: TRBJ2-5; D: TRBD1; V: TRBV5-1; length: 15; size: once; DNA: TGCGCCAGCAGCTTGTTGGGACAGGGCGAAGAGACCCAGTACTTC; CDR3: CASSLLGQGEETQYF
J: TRBJ2-3; D: .; V: TRBV2; length: 15; size: .; DNA: TGTGCCAGCAGTGAATTCCTCGGGGGCACAGATACGCAGTATTTT; CDR3: CASSEFLGGTDTQYF
J: TRBJ1-2; D: .; V: TRBV19; length: 12; size: once; DNA: TGTGCCAGTACCCAGGGAGGCTATGGCTACACCTTC; CDR3: CASTQGGYGYTF
J: TRBJ1-2; D: .; V: TRBV21-1; length: 13; size: .; DNA: TGTGCCAAAGGGACAGGAACGTACTATGGCTACACCTTC; CDR3: CAKGTGTYYGYTF
J: TRBJ2-7; D: .; V: TRBV6-2/TRBV6-3; length: 13; size: .; DNA: TGTGCCAGCAGTGGCACCCTCTCCTACGAGCAGTACTTC; CDR3: CASSGTLSYEQYF